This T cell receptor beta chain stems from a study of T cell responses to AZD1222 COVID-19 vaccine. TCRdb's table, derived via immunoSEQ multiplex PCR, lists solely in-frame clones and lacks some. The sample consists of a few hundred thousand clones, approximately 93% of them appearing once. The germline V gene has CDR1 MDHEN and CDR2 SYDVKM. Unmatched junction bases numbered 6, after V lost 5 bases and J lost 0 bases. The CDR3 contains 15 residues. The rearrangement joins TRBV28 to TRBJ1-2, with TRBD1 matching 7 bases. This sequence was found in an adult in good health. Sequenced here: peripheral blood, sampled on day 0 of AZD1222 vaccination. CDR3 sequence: CASSPAGTANYGYTF. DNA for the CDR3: TGTGCCAGCAGTCCTGCGGGGACAGCTAACTATGGCTACACCTTC.